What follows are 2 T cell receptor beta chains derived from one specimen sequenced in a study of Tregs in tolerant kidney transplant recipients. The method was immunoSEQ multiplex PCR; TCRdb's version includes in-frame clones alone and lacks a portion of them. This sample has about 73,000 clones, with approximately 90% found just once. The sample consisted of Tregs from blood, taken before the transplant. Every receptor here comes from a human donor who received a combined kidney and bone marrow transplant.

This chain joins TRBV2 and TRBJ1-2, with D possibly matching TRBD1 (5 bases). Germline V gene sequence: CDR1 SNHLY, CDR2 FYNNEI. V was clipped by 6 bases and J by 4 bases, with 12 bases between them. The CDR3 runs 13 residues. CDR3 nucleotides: TGTGCCAGCAGGAGGGAGACAGTCTATGGCTACACCTTC. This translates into CASRRETVYGYTF.

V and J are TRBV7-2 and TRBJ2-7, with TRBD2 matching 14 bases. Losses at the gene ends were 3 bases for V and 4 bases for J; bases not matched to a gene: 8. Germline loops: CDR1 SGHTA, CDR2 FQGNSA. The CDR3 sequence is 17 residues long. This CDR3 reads CASSLTSGRESMYEQYF. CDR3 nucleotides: TGTGCCAGCAGCTTGACTAGCGGGAGGGAATCTATGTACGAGCAGTACTTC.